The 28 T cell receptor beta chains reported below all come from one sample, sequenced in a study of cytomegalovirus exposure and HLA in healthy donors. This PCR relied on a set of 60 Vbeta primers and 13 Jbeta primers. Clones were sequenced by immunoSEQ multiplex PCR, and TCRdb holds only the in-frame ones, with some missing. The sample records hundreds of thousands of clones, approximately 85% being singletons. The sample taken for sequencing was PBMCs. The receptor source for this set is a girl aged 2 to 10 in good health and CMV-seronegative.

CDR3 bases: TGTGCCATCAGTGAGTCCCCGGTGGCCCAGTACTTC. It yields the protein CAISESPVAQYF. The V and J genes are TRBV10-3 and TRBJ2-5, with D unresolved. There are 12 residues in the CDR3. V shed 0 bases and J shed 9 bases, with 8 bases lying between them. In germline, CDR1 is ENHRY, CDR2 SYGVKD.

In this sample, this clone turned up once. The junction and the germline gene differ at one end; a read error may be behind it. The rearrangement links TRBV7-9 to TRBJ2-3; tentatively, D is TRBD2 (6 bases). The CDR3 runs 13 residues. Germline CDR1 is SEHNR and CDR2 is FQNEAQ (reference sequence). The CDR3 reads CSSGQVLTDTQYF. CDR3 DNA sequence: TGTTCCAGCGGGCAGGTCCTCACAGATACGCAGTATTTT.

The V and J genes are TRBV5-6 and TRBJ2-3; a possible D gene is TRBD2 (7 bases). CDR3 length: 17 amino acids. Germline-derived CDR1 and CDR2 are SGHDT and YYEEEE. The ends were cut back, 5 bases at V and 4 bases at J, with 23 bases in the middle. The CDR3 nucleotides are TGTGCCAGCAGTTGGGGGGCCCAGGTACTAGCGCCAGATACGCAGTATTTT. Its protein product is CASSWGAQVLAPDTQYF.

J is TRBJ1-6 and V is TRBV2; no firm D call. With 4 bases removed from V and 10 bases from J, the gap between germline ends came to 5 bases. Per germline, CDR1 SNHLY and CDR2 FYNNEI. This CDR3 is 11 amino acids long. The CDR3 here is CASSVRSPLHF. The CDR3 nucleotides are TGTGCCAGCAGTGTCAGATCACCCCTCCACTTT.

The J gene is TRBJ2-4, the V gene TRBV5-1; 12 positions agree with TRBD2. CDR1 SGHRS and CDR2 YFSETQ come from the germline V gene. This CDR3 is 15 amino acids long. J lost 5 bases, V lost 0 bases, and 0 bases had no gene match. The CDR3 region is CASSLGLAGENIQYF. The CDR3 nucleotides read TGCGCCAGCAGCTTGGGACTAGCGGGGGAAAACATTCAGTACTTC.

CDR3 sequence: CASSASGRAYEQYF. CDR3 nucleotides: TGCGCCAGCAGCGCTAGCGGGAGGGCTTACGAGCAGTACTTC. The rearrangement uses TRBV5-1 and TRBJ2-7; 12 bases are shared with TRBD2. CDR3 length: 14 residues. The V segment lost 4 bases and the J segment 4 bases; nucleotides outside the gene matches: 3. From germline, CDR1 is SGHRS and CDR2 YFSETQ.

The chain employs TRBV7-6 and TRBJ2-3; D unclear. Per the germline V gene, CDR1 is SGHVS and CDR2 is FNYEAQ. V lost 1 base, J lost 2 bases, and 7 bases lay in between. The CDR3 loop spans 14 amino acids. The CDR3 sequence is CASSLDAVTDTQYF. The CDR3, as DNA: TGTGCCAGCAGCTTAGATGCGGTCACAGATACGCAGTATTTT.

The chain carries TRBV7-2 and TRBJ2-3, with TRBD1 identical over 8 bases. In germline, CDR1 is SGHTA, CDR2 FQGNSA. V lost 10 bases, J lost 2 bases, and 5 bases stayed unmatched. The CDR3 sequence is 13 residues long. CDR3 protein: CAIRTGNTDTQYF. The CDR3 nucleotides are TGTGCCATCAGGACAGGGAACACAGATACGCAGTATTTT. The variable domain in full, completed from reference TRBV7-2 and TRBJ2-3, reads GAGVSQSPSNKVTEKGKDVELRCDPISGHTALYWYRQSLGQGLEFLIYFQGNSAPDKSGLPSDRFSAERTGGSVSTLTIQRTQQEDSAVYLCAIRTGNTDTQYFGPGTRLTVL.

J is TRBJ2-5 and V is TRBV7-9; 8 positions agree with TRBD1. This CDR3 has 17 amino acids. J gave up 1 base and V 5 bases, and 12 bases lay outside the gene matches. Germline V gene data show CDR1 as SEHNR and CDR2 as FQNEAQ (reference sequence). The CDR3 sequence: CASSPSARTGIQETQYF. CDR3 bases: TGTGCCAGCAGCCCAAGCGCCCGGACAGGGATCCAAGAGACCCAGTACTTC.

The chain recombines TRBV27 with TRBJ1-4; D ambiguous. The CDR3 consists of 14 residues. Between the trimmed V and J ends, which lost 3 bases and 1 base, there was a span of 6 bases. CDR1 and CDR2 (germline): MNHEY, SMNVEV (reference sequence). CDR3 coding DNA: TGTGCCAGCAGTTTTTTCAGAACTAATGAAAAACTGTTTTTT. Translation gives CASSFFRTNEKLFF.

DNA of the CDR3: TGTGCCAGCAGGGCCGGACTAGCTAGCTCCTACGAGCAGTACTTC. Protein: CASRAGLASSYEQYF. The V call is TRBV6-1, the J call TRBJ2-7; 8 bases agree with TRBD2. Germline V CDR1 and CDR2: MNHNS, SASEGT. The CDR3 sequence is 15 residues long. V was clipped by 6 bases and J by 0 bases; unmatched bases: 7.

The chain couples TRBV7-3 to TRBJ1-1; D is possibly TRBD1 (5 bases). CDR1 and CDR2 (germline): SGHTA, FQGTGA. CDR3 size: 14 residues. The V gene lost 5 bases and the J gene lost 1 base, with 11 bases spanning the gap. The CDR3 loop reads CASSRGGGNTEAFF. CDR3 in DNA: TGTGCCAGCAGCAGAGGCGGGGGGAACACTGAAGCTTTCTTT.

This chain joins TRBV18 and TRBJ2-3; TRBD2 aligns across 9 bases. V shed 3 bases, J shed 5 bases, and the junction held 6 bases outside the gene matches. The CDR3 spans 15 residues. Germline V gene sequence: CDR1 KGHSH, CDR2 LQKENI. CDR3 coding DNA: TGTGCCAGCTCACCGCCTAGCGGGGTAGGAGATACGCAGTATTTT. Amino acid sequence: CASSPPSGVGDTQYF.

The genes are TRBV7-6 and TRBJ2-7; 9 positions match TRBD1. Per the germline V gene, CDR1 is SGHVS and CDR2 is FNYEAQ. V lost 5 bases and J lost 11; bases outside the gene matches: 7. CDR3 size: 12 residues. The CDR3 reads CASSPGQGLKYF. The CDR3 DNA follows: TGTGCCAGCAGCCCCGGACAGGGGTTGAAGTACTTC.

The chain recombines TRBV11-3 with TRBJ2-1; TRBD2 agrees at 7 bases. Germline V gives CDR1 SGHNT, CDR2 YENEEA. This CDR3 comprises 16 residues. Trimming cost V 0 bases and J 4 bases; bases outside gene matches: 6. The CDR3 DNA reads TGTGCCAGCAGCTTAGATCTGGGGGGGGATTACAATGAGCAGTTCTTC. Translating it yields CASSLDLGGDYNEQFF.

The chain is built from TRBV4-2 and TRBJ2-7; D uncertain. The germline V gene has CDR1 LGHNA and CDR2 YNFKEQ. V was trimmed by 3 bases and J by 7 bases, leaving 19 bases between them. The CDR3 has 15 residues. The DNA for the CDR3 is TGTGCCAGCAGCCAGGGTGTAGCCTACGTAATGGAGCAGTACTTC. Translated: CASSQGVAYVMEQYF.

The chain uses TRBV7-9 and TRBJ2-2; no clear D. This CDR3 spans 12 amino acids. Germline V lookup: CDR1 SEHNR, CDR2 FQNEAQ (reference sequence). V dropped 10 bases and J dropped 5 bases, with 11 bases sitting between them. The CDR3 DNA is TGTGCCATCGGCGGATGGACCGGGGAGCTGTTTTTT. Translating gives CAIGGWTGELFF.

As for this clone: This same CDR3 is encoded by further DNA sequences in the sample. The rearrangement joins TRBV2 to TRBJ1-2; 8 nucleotides align to TRBD1. Germline trimming cut 4 bases from V and 2 bases from J; bases unmatched to any gene: 0. Germline V lookup: CDR1 SNHLY, CDR2 FYNNEI. The CDR3 totals 13 residues. CDR3 DNA sequence: TGTGCCAGCAGTGGACAGGGGAACTATGGCTACACCTTC. This encodes CASSGQGNYGYTF.

This chain joins TRBV5-1 and TRBJ1-1, with D possibly TRBD1 on 5 matching bases. Between the trimmed V and J ends, which lost 2 bases and 5 bases, there was a span of 19 bases. Per germline, CDR1 SGHRS and CDR2 YFSETQ. This CDR3 is built from 16 residues. CDR3 sequence (DNA): TGCGCCAGCAGCTTCGGGGGGTTAGAGCAGGGTACTGAAGCTTTCTTT. Its translation: CASSFGGLEQGTEAFF.

The gene calls are TRBV21-1 and TRBJ1-6. TRBV21-1 is labeled a pseudogene. The CDR3 is 15 residues long. In DNA form, the CDR3 reads TGTGCCAGCAGCAGGCTGACGGAGTATAATTCACCCCTCCACTTT. This translates into CASSRLTEYNSPLHF.

This clone has only one observation. This same CDR3 is encoded by further DNA sequences in the sample. J is TRBJ2-3 and V is TRBV9; 13 bases map to TRBD2. Germline CDR1 SGDLS, CDR2 YYNGEE. The V segment lost 0 bases and the J segment 9 bases; nucleotides outside the gene matches: 7. The CDR3 spans 16 residues. The DNA of the CDR3 is TGTGCCAGCAGCGTAGCTACGTTGGGACTAGCGGGGACGCAGTATTTT. This sequence encodes CASSVATLGLAGTQYF.

J is TRBJ1-1 and V is TRBV4-1, with TRBD1 identical over 9 bases. CDR3 length: 20 residues. J was trimmed by 4 bases and V by 1 base; bases with no gene match: 19. Per the germline V gene, CDR1 is MGHRA and CDR2 is YSYEKL. The CDR3 is CASSQVGGFIRDRVGTEAFF. The CDR3 DNA reads TGCGCCAGCAGCCAAGTGGGGGGATTTATCCGGGACAGGGTAGGCACTGAAGCTTTCTTT.

V is TRBV30 and J is TRBJ1-2; 10 nucleotides agree with TRBD1. CDR3 size: 16 residues. V lost 4 bases and J lost 2; bases outside the gene matches: 10. Germline loops: CDR1 GTSNPN, CDR2 SVGIG (reference sequence). The CDR3 nucleotides read TGTGCCTGGACCCCTTATCCGACAGGGGGCAACTATGGCTACACCTTC. This codes for CAWTPYPTGGNYGYTF.

The gene calls are TRBV2 and TRBJ2-2; the D gene is possibly TRBD2 (6 bases). The length of the CDR3 is 15 residues. Deletions cut 3 bases from V and 1 base from J, with 9 bases between. Germline V gene sequence: CDR1 SNHLY, CDR2 FYNNEI. CDR3 sequence: CASSEEGLNTGELFF. DNA of the CDR3: TGTGCCAGCAGTGAGGAGGGCCTGAACACCGGGGAGCTGTTTTTT.

The chain carries TRBV4-2 and TRBJ2-3; perhaps TRBD2 as D (7 bases). Trimming shortened V by 4 bases and J by 0 bases, and 14 bases separated the two germline ends. Germline V CDR1 and CDR2: LGHNA, YNFKEQ. The CDR3 totals 16 residues. The CDR3 sequence is CASSPKEGGSTDTQYF. DNA for the CDR3: TGTGCCAGCAGCCCCAAGGAGGGGGGGAGCACAGATACGCAGTATTTT.

The V and J genes are TRBV29-1 and TRBJ2-1; 13 bases match TRBD2. This CDR3 region has 16 residues. The trim removed 1 base at V and 0 bases at J, leaving 0 bases unmatched. Germline V gene lookup returns CDR1 SQVTM and CDR2 ANQGSEA. The CDR3 nucleotides are TGCAGCGTTGAAGGGACTAGCGGGGGCTCCTACAATGAGCAGTTCTTC. Translating it yields CSVEGTSGGSYNEQFF.

The chain joins TRBV6-5 to TRBJ1-1, with 9 nucleotides matching TRBD1. The CDR3 runs 14 residues. V dropped 6 bases and J dropped 5; count of bases not matched to a gene: 7. CDR1 is MNHEY and CDR2 is SVGAGI in the germline V gene. The CDR3 reads CASSTGQGRTEAFF. The CDR3 bases are TGTGCCAGCAGCACCGGACAGGGGAGAACTGAAGCTTTCTTT.

The chain employs TRBV7-6 and TRBJ2-1, with TRBD2 matching over 7 bases. Per the germline V gene, CDR1 is SGHVS and CDR2 is FNYEAQ. V dropped 3 bases and J dropped 4; count of bases not matched to a gene: 9. The length of the CDR3 is 16 residues. The CDR3 is CASSFVRWEGYNEQFF. The CDR3 region has the DNA TGTGCCAGCAGCTTCGTCCGGTGGGAGGGTTACAATGAGCAGTTCTTC.